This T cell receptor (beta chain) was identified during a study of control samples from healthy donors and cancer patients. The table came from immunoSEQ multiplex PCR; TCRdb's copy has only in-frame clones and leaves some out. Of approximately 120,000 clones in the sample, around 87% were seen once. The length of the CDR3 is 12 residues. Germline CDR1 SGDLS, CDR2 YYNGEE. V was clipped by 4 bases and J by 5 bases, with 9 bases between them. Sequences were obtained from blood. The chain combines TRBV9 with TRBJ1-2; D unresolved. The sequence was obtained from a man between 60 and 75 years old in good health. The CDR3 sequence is CASSPFPYGYTF. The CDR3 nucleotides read TGTGCCAGCAGCCCCTTCCCTTATGGCTACACCTTC.